This record covers a single T cell receptor (beta chain). This clone was seen a handful of times. The antigen it recognizes is unknown. No base-level quality is on record; no much larger clone is a single base apart. This entry comes from a study of cytomegalovirus exposure and HLA in healthy donors (dated by TCRdb to between 2016 and 2019). Background for the entire study: According to a later analysis, the 120 or so validation repertoires were produced on the same platform as the 666 repertoires of the first cohort. Along with the approximately 600-subject first cohort, a separate validation cohort of over a hundred different subjects was used. High-throughput TCR immunosequencing, statistical association of individual TCRs with disease status, and machine learning were combined to predict cytomegalovirus infection status. The aim of the study was to test whether cataloging public T cell receptors could identify signatures of past pathogen exposure. Findings and caveats that apply to the study as a whole: While some public TCRs were present in many individuals, most TCR sequences turned up only very rarely across donors. Of the cluster scores, roughly 95% were above 0 in a later analysis, which found that TCRs clustered in the first cohort also tended to co-occur in the 90 to 150 validation repertoires. The study listed 150 to 200 TCR beta chains as associated with cytomegalovirus. The authors suggested that the approach could potentially be extended to other disease states and immunological phenotypes. A few of the identified cytomegalovirus-associated TCR beta chains were confirmed in vitro to be specific for cytomegalovirus antigens. The validation cohort had no HLA typing available for a later analysis, so co-occurrence within that cohort was assessed over all 120 or so repertoires. The classifier was reported to diagnose cytomegalovirus status with high specificity and sensitivity in both the original cohort and the validation cohort.

V sheds 3 bases and J sheds 0 bases, leaving 6 bases between their ends. Measured from the cysteine to the phenylalanine, the CDR3 is 13 residues long. Just CDR3 DNA is preserved here, 39 bases in frame from base 1. In the germline V gene, CDR1 corresponds to KGHSH and CDR2 to LQKENI. The library was made by the immunoSEQ multiplex PCR assay. The published analysis was carried out like this. A statistical classification framework was built for diagnosing cytomegalovirus status from the catalog of TCR beta chain sequences. Held by TCRdb, this immuneACCESS table contains in-frame sequences only and omits some clones. Under half of the omission traces to an unresolved V gene where checked; the cause of the rest is unknown. The D gene and trimming were derived from the DNA, and the V and J assignments and clone size from that table. The sample table records tens of thousands of clones; 90% to 97% of these occur just once. Less than 1.5% of the sample is taken by the ten largest.

Separate from the roughly 700-subject first cohort, the validation cohort of 95 to 150 subjects was the group to which the donors belonged. This sequence originates from a woman between 18 and 29 years old in good health and CMV-seronegative. The V and J segments used are TRBV18 and TRBJ2-7; the D gene is possibly TRBD1, with 6 bases matching. Sequenced material: PBMCs. The nucleotides are TGTGCCAGCTCACCGGACAGCTCCTACGAGCAGTACTTC. Its translation is CASSPDSSYEQYF.